The entry below gives a single TCR beta chain sequence along with its context. Its cognate antigen is unknown. This CDR3 contains 16 residues. V lost 6 bases and J lost 7; bases outside the gene matches: 13. CDR1 SGHTA and CDR2 FQGNSA come from the germline V gene. This sample is part of a study of T cells after yellow fever vaccination. Regarding the study as a whole: It was the secondary response that reached its peak faster, day 5 versus 15, but it was weaker.

TCRdb analysed the 5' RACE reads with MiXCR anew, one entry per CDR3 protein. The sample shows about 320,000 distinct CDR3 sequences, around 4.5% of them seen only once. The sequences come from PBMCs, collected 15 days after the yellow fever booster vaccination. This clonotype originated in a man between 18 and 35 years old who received the YFV17D yellow fever vaccine. The chain carries TRBV7-2 and TRBJ2-5; TRBD2 agrees at 11 bases. CDR3 protein: CASSSSSGGVLGTQYF. CDR3 in DNA: TGTGCCAGCAGTTCCAGTAGCGGGGGGGTACTGGGGACCCAGTACTTC.